The next 5 T cell receptor beta chains were all read from a single sample in a study of neoadjuvant anti-PD-1 for oral cavity cancer. Some clones are missing from TCRdb's copy, which holds only in-frame ones; the method was immunoSEQ multiplex PCR. The data contain about 79,000 clones, around 80% of them singletons. This specimen was PBMCs, taken before nivolumab (anti-PD-1) treatment. The receptors shown here come from a person aged 35-79 years with oral cavity squamous cell carcinoma.

The chain uses TRBV5-1 and TRBJ2-7; 9 bases fit TRBD1. Germline assignment: CDR1 SGHRS and CDR2 YFSETQ. The CDR3 consists of 14 residues. The J segment lost 0 bases and the V segment lost 3 bases, leaving 1 base of the junction unmatched. The CDR3 region is CASSWTGDSYEQYF. For the CDR3, the DNA is TGCGCCAGCAGCTGGACAGGGGACTCCTACGAGCAGTACTTC.

The J gene is TRBJ1-4, the V gene TRBV7-9; no firm D call. Germline V gives CDR1 SEHNR, CDR2 FQNEAQ (reference sequence). V lost 3 bases to trimming and J lost 3 bases, with 11 bases between them. This CDR3 contains 15 residues. CDR3 region: CASSFGSSANEKLFF. CDR3 sequence (DNA): TGTGCCAGCAGCTTTGGGAGTTCAGCTAATGAAAAACTGTTTTTT.

This chain uses TRBV27 with TRBJ2-7; 9 bases line up with TRBD1. CDR1 and CDR2 (germline): MNHEY, SMNVEV (reference sequence). CDR3 size: 15 residues. V dropped 5 bases and J dropped 4; count of bases not matched to a gene: 9. CDR3 DNA sequence: TGTGCCAGCAGTCCCAACAGGGGGCACCGGTACGAGCAGTACTTC. It yields the protein CASSPNRGHRYEQYF.

This clone showed up just once. No DNA is shown, since the ends of the CDR3 on it are uncertain; the CDR3 is the one TCRdb lists. This chain joins TRBV7-6 and TRBJ2-2; the table calls TRBD2, which could not be checked here. Germline CDR1 reads SGHVS; CDR2 reads FNYEAQ. The CDR3 is 22 amino acids long, termini counted. The CDR3 protein is CASSKRRKPTGGTLFGAGELFF.

The J gene is TRBJ2-1, the V gene TRBV6-5, with D unclear. The germline CDR1 and CDR2 sequences are MNHEY and SVGAGI. The CDR3 loop spans 13 amino acids. With 0 bases removed from V and 7 bases from J, the gap between germline ends came to 7 bases. The CDR3 reads CASSYSGRNEQFF. The DNA for the CDR3 is TGTGCCAGCAGTTACTCTGGGCGTAATGAGCAGTTCTTC.